The 25 T cell receptor beta chains in this list originate from one sample, sequenced in a study of T cells in Graves' hyperthyroidism and ophthalmopathy (dated by TCRdb to the late 2010s). Libraries came from multiplex PCR. The sample was run on an Illumina HiSeq 2000. Amplification of TCR beta CDR3 regions was carried out from RNA transcripts. The TCR CDR3 was subjected to a first round of RT-PCR using the HTBI primer set and the Qiagen OneStep RT-PCR kit. TCRdb cleaned the public reads at Q25 with fastp, built clones with MiXCR and kept in-frame beta chains. Entries that share a CDR3 protein sequence are merged under the most common genes and DNA. Across this sample there are 600,000 to 850,000 distinct CDR3 sequences, with about 19% seen only once. The top ten clonotypes cover roughly a sixth of the sample. Sequencing used blood. The receptors originated from a woman in her forties or fifties with Graves' hyperthyroidism that later progressed to Graves' ophthalmopathy.

V is TRBV19 and J is TRBJ1-5, with D possibly being TRBD1 (5 bases). The CDR3 sequence is 15 residues long. Trimming removed 4 bases from V and 1 base from J, with 11 bases in between. Germline V gene lookup returns CDR1 LNHDA and CDR2 SQIVND (reference sequence). The DNA for the CDR3 is TGTGCCAGTAGTAAGACCGGGGGGAGCAATCAGCCCCAGCATTTT. Translating it yields CASSKTGGSNQPQHF.

The CDR3 sequence is CASSVSPHEQYF. CDR3 DNA sequence: TGTGCCAGCAGCGTATCACCCCACGAGCAGTACTTC. The genes are TRBV9 and TRBJ2-7; D ambiguous. Between the trimmed V and J ends, which lost 1 base and 5 bases, there was a span of 7 bases. The CDR3 is 12 amino acids. CDR1 SGDLS and CDR2 YYNGEE come from the germline V gene.

This clonotype was observed a few times. The rearrangement uses TRBV5-1 and TRBJ1-2, with a possible D match to TRBD1 (6 bases). V was trimmed by 0 bases and J by 4 bases, leaving 16 bases between them. This CDR3 region has 16 residues. Germline CDR1 SGHRS, CDR2 YFSETQ. CDR3 protein: CASSLADNREGYGYTF. CDR3 in DNA: TGCGCCAGCAGCTTGGCCGACAACAGGGAGGGCTATGGCTACACCTTC.

There are many counts of this clonotype. The chain combines TRBV18 with TRBJ2-1; TRBD2 matches 13 bases. V was pared by 5 bases and J by 7 bases, with 5 bases of the junction left unmatched. Germline V gives CDR1 KGHSH, CDR2 LQKENI. The CDR3 loop spans 15 amino acids. The CDR3 region has the DNA TGTGCCAGCTCAGGACTAGCGGGGGAGGAAAATGAGCAGTTCTTC. This translates into CASSGLAGEENEQFF. The whole variable domain, filled in from reference TRBV18 and TRBJ2-1, reads NAGVMQNPRHLVRRRGQEARLRCSPMKGHSHVYWYRQLPEEGLKFMVYLQKENIIDESGMPKERFSAEFPKEGPSILRIQQVVRGDSAAYFCASSGLAGEENEQFFGPGTRLTVL.

A few counts support this clonotype. A much larger clone is a single base away; this may be a read error. This rearrangement joins TRBV2 to TRBJ1-4; possibly TRBD1 for D (6 bases). The CDR3 covers 13 residues. Per germline, CDR1 SNHLY and CDR2 FYNNEI. CDR3: CASRRDTNVKLFF. The CDR3 DNA reads TGTGCCAGCCGCCGGGACACTAATGTAAAACTGTTTTTT.

The chain carries TRBV4-1 and TRBJ2-5; D is possibly TRBD2 (6 bases). Germline CDR1 is MGHRA and CDR2 is YSYEKL. The V end lost 0 bases, the J end lost 4 bases, and 15 bases lay between the germline ends. The CDR3 is 16 amino acids. CDR3 sequence: CASSQDTLGGGETQYF. Written as DNA, the CDR3 is TGCGCCAGCAGCCAAGATACCTTGGGAGGCGGAGAGACCCAGTACTTC.

The chain is built from TRBV6-2 or TRBV6-3 and TRBJ2-7; D gene unclear. The V gene lost 4 bases and the J gene lost 0 bases, with 13 bases spanning the gap. Germline V gene data show CDR1 as MNHEY and CDR2 as SVGEGT. There are 15 residues in the CDR3. The CDR3 here is CASSSSRESSYEQYF. Here the CDR3 DNA reads TGTGCCAGCAGTTCTTCAAGGGAAAGCTCCTACGAGCAGTACTTC.

This clonotype was counted ten times or more. This chain links TRBV27 with TRBJ1-5; 8 nucleotides agree with TRBD1. From germline, CDR1 is MNHEY and CDR2 SMNVEV (reference sequence). V lost 5 bases, J lost 7 bases, and 10 bases stayed unmatched. The CDR3 sequence is 15 residues long. The CDR3 here is CASSQAGTGNQPQHF. The CDR3 nucleotides read TGTGCCAGCAGTCAAGCCGGGACAGGAAACCAGCCCCAGCATTTT.

This clonotype was observed many times. This chain uses TRBV7-2 with TRBJ2-2, with 9 bases identical to TRBD2. The CDR3 has 16 residues. Germline CDR1 and CDR2: SGHTA and FQGNSA. Trimming cost V 3 bases and J 6 bases; bases outside gene matches: 8. The CDR3, as DNA: TGTGCCAGCAGCTTCACGCGGACTAGCGTCCCCGGGGAGCTGTTTTTT. Translating gives CASSFTRTSVPGELFF.

Here the CDR3 reads CASSYSLDKAGETQYF. CDR3 coding DNA: TGTGCCAGCAGTTACTCACTCGATAAAGCTGGTGAGACCCAGTACTTC. This chain links TRBV6-5 with TRBJ2-5; no firm D call. Germline loops: CDR1 MNHEY, CDR2 SVGAGI. The CDR3 has 16 residues. V was pared by 0 bases and J by 5 bases, with 16 bases between.

This clonotype was observed a few times. V usage is TRBV7-9 and J usage is TRBJ2-5, with D possibly being TRBD2 (7 bases). V gave up 5 bases and J gave up 4 bases, with 17 bases separating them. Germline CDR1 reads SEHNR; CDR2 reads FQNEAQ (reference sequence). The CDR3 is 15 amino acids. CDR3 nucleotides: TGTGCCAGCAGCGAGGGGGGCGGGGGTAGAGAGACCCAGTACTTC. It codes for CASSEGGGGRETQYF.

The chain links TRBV7-3 to TRBJ2-2; D ambiguous. V lost 2 bases and J 10 bases, leaving 11 bases between the germline ends. CDR1 and CDR2 (germline): SGHTA, FQGTGA. This CDR3 has 13 amino acids. In DNA form, the CDR3 reads TGTGCCAGCAGCTTAGGCCTAACCCAGGAGCTGTTTTTT. It translates to CASSLGLTQELFF.

The table lists this clonotype with many counts. The chain links TRBV7-8 to TRBJ2-5, with no clear D. Germline CDR1 SGHVS, CDR2 FQNEAQ. V dropped 2 bases and J dropped 2 bases, with 9 bases sitting between them. The CDR3 is made up of 14 amino acids. In DNA, the CDR3 is TGTGCCAGCAGCTTACTGGCCAGGCAAGAGACCCAGTACTTC. Amino acids: CASSLLARQETQYF. Together with reference TRBV7-8 and TRBJ2-5, the CDR3 gives the full variable domain: GAGVSQSPRYKVAKRGQDVALRCDPISGHVSLFWYQQALGQGPEFLTYFQNEAQLDKSGLPSDRFFAERPEGSVSTLKIQRTQQEDSAVYLCASSLLARQETQYFGPGTRLLVL.

This CDR3 is CASSLSHRAHQPQHF. CDR3 DNA: TGTGCCAGCAGCTTATCCCACAGGGCGCATCAGCCCCAGCATTTT. The chain is built from TRBV7-2 and TRBJ1-5; maybe TRBD1 (6 bases). Germline CDR1 reads SGHTA; CDR2 reads FQGNSA. Trimming took 2 bases from V and 5 from J, leaving 13 bases between them. CDR3 length: 15 residues.

This clonotype showed up many times. The genes are TRBV12-3 or TRBV12-4 and TRBJ1-4; no clear D gene. This CDR3 contains 16 residues. Trimming shortened V by 9 bases and J by 0 bases, and 17 bases separated the two germline ends. Here the CDR3 reads CASRSLRWATNEKLFF. CDR3 DNA: TGTGCCAGTCGCTCGCTTCGATGGGCAACTAATGAAAAACTGTTTTTT.

This clonotype was counted between two and nine times. This chain connects TRBV27 to TRBJ1-6, with D perhaps TRBD1 (6 bases). The germline gives CDR1 MNHEY, CDR2 SMNVEV (reference sequence). There are 14 residues in the CDR3. The V end lost 2 bases, the J end lost 8 bases, and 10 bases lay between the germline ends. CDR3 nucleotide sequence: TGTGCCAGCAGTTTAGCGGGGGCTGATTCACCCCTCCACTTT. Its translation: CASSLAGADSPLHF.

The CDR3: CSAFRGRTANTEAFF. As DNA, the CDR3 is TGCAGCGCTTTCCGGGGGCGGACAGCGAACACTGAAGCTTTCTTT. The V call is TRBV29-1, the J call TRBJ1-1, with D possibly TRBD1 on 6 matching bases. Trimming took off 7 bases at V and 1 base at J, with 19 bases between the two ends. The germline V gene has CDR1 SQVTM and CDR2 ANQGSEA. The CDR3 totals 15 residues. Supplemented by reference TRBV29-1 and TRBJ1-1, the full variable domain reads SAVISQKPSRDICQRGTSLTIQCQVDSQVTMMFWYRQQPGQSLTLIATANQGSEATYESGFVIDKFPISRPNLTFSTLTVSNMSPEDSSIYLCSAFRGRTANTEAFFGQGTRLTVV.

This clonotype was counted at least ten times. The rearrangement uses TRBV2 and TRBJ2-7, with 10 positions matching TRBD1. Germline-derived CDR1 and CDR2 are SNHLY and FYNNEI. The CDR3 spans 17 residues. The J segment lost 3 bases and the V segment lost 4 bases, leaving 12 bases of the junction unmatched. CDR3 coding DNA: TGTGCCAGCAGTGGACAGGCCTCGGGACAGGGGTACTACGAGCAGTACTTC. The encoded protein is CASSGQASGQGYYEQYF.

The CDR3 nucleotides are TGTGCCAGCTCACCCGGCCTGACCGGGACAGCGAGCGCTAACTATGGCTACACCTTC. This translates into CASSPGLTGTASANYGYTF. The chain combines TRBV18 with TRBJ1-2, with 7 bases lining up with TRBD1. Germline loops: CDR1 KGHSH, CDR2 LQKENI. V gave up 3 bases and J gave up 0 bases; unmatched junction bases: 16. The CDR3 sequence is 19 residues long.

The V call is TRBV5-1, the J call TRBJ1-3; D remains ambiguous. Trimming removed 7 bases at V and 2 bases at J, with 10 bases between. Per the germline V gene, CDR1 is SGHRS and CDR2 is YFSETQ. This CDR3 has 13 residues. CDR3 loop: CASGTGAGNTIYF. The CDR3 DNA is TGCGCCAGCGGTACCGGGGCTGGAAACACCATATATTTT. The variable domain in full, with the rest retrieved from reference TRBV5-1 and TRBJ1-3, is KAGVTQTPRYLIKTRGQQVTLSCSPISGHRSVSWYQQTPGQGLQFLFEYFSETQRNKGNFPGRFSGRQFSNSRSEMNVSTLELGDSALYLCASGTGAGNTIYFGEGSWLTVV.

V gene TRBV5-6 combines with J gene TRBJ1-5; the match to TRBD1 covers 11 bases. CDR3 size: 16 residues. The trim removed 3 bases at V and 2 bases at J, leaving 4 bases unmatched. The germline gives CDR1 SGHDT, CDR2 YYEEEE. CDR3 sequence reads: CASSSGQGGGNQPQHF. CDR3 bases: TGTGCCAGCAGCTCGGGACAGGGGGGCGGCAATCAGCCCCAGCATTTT. The variable domain in full, with the rest retrieved from reference TRBV5-6 and TRBJ1-5, is DAGVTQSPTHLIKTRGQQVTLRCSPKSGHDTVSWYQQALGQGPQFIFQYYEEEERQRGNFPDRFSGHQFPNYSSELNVNALLLGDSALYLCASSSGQGGGNQPQHFGDGTRLSIL.

This clonotype was found many times. The chain is built from TRBV19 and TRBJ1-1; TRBD1 agrees at 8 bases. This CDR3 has 14 residues. Germline assignment: CDR1 LNHDA and CDR2 SQIVND (reference sequence). V shed 3 bases, J shed 5 bases, and the junction held 5 bases outside the gene matches. The CDR3 region has the DNA TGTGCCAGTAGTATCAGGGGGCGCGGTACTGAAGCTTTCTTT. Translation: CASSIRGRGTEAFF.

This chain links TRBV6-5 with TRBJ2-3; possibly TRBD1 or TRBD2 for D (5 bases each). The CDR3 has 15 amino acids. CDR1 is MNHEY and CDR2 is SVGAGI in the germline V gene. V lost 0 bases to trimming and J lost 2 bases, with 9 bases between them. CDR3 amino acids: CASSYSGPITDTQYF. The CDR3 DNA is TGTGCCAGCAGTTACTCGGGACCAATCACAGATACGCAGTATTTT.

This clonotype was picked up a small number of times. The chain is built from TRBV6-6 and TRBJ1-6, with 9 bases aligning to TRBD1. With V trimmed by 2 bases and J by 0 bases, 5 bases remained unmatched. CDR3 length: 18 residues. CDR1 is MNHNY, CDR2 SVGAGI, per germline (reference sequence). Here the CDR3 reads CASSYGDRASSYNSPLHF. The CDR3 nucleotides read TGTGCCAGCAGTTACGGGGACAGGGCCAGCTCCTATAATTCACCCCTCCACTTT.

The genes are TRBV18 and TRBJ1-6; maybe TRBD1 (6 bases). The length of the CDR3 is 15 residues. Trimming removed 3 bases from V and 5 bases from J, with 11 bases in between. CDR1 KGHSH and CDR2 LQKENI come from the germline V gene. In DNA, the CDR3 is TGTGCCAGCTCACCGTTATGGACAGATAATTCACCCCTCCACTTT. Protein: CASSPLWTDNSPLHF.